This TCR beta chain was identified in a study of blood T cell repertoires in COVID-19. Across the study: Collection of acute and convalescent COVID-19 samples took place in the United States, Italy and Spain. T cells, B-cell-depleted T cells, or PBMCs provided the cDNA or gDNA that served as material.

Authors' methods: Reference gene primer amplification gave estimated nucleated cell counts. The data were produced by immunoSEQ multiplex PCR, yet TCRdb's version contains in-frame clones alone and is incomplete. The DNA gave D and trimming, while V, J and clone size come from that table. This table has 140,000 to 150,000 clones, roughly 84% appearing once. Trimming removed 0 bases at V and 4 bases at J, with 9 bases between. This CDR3 has 15 residues. Germline V lookup: CDR1 LGHNA, CDR2 YSLEER. This chain links TRBV4-3 with TRBJ1-4; D is unclear. The sequenced sample was peripheral blood. The clonotype originates from a human donor with acute or convalescent COVID-19. The donor label of this sample is uncertain. The CDR3 coding sequence is TGCGCCAGCAGCCAAGACTCCGTCTATAATGAAAAACTGTTTTTT. Translation gives CASSQDSVYNEKLFF.